The entry below describes one T cell receptor beta chain. Its antigen remains unknown. This sample was taken from a study of cytomegalovirus exposure and HLA in healthy donors. General observations from the study: It was assumed in the presence/absence analyses that sequencing depth was roughly uniform across donors.

A multiplex PCR was run with 60 Vbeta primers and 13 Jbeta primers. Method: immunoSEQ multiplex PCR; TCRdb's copy keeps in-frame clones and lacks some. Here the sample spans around 120,000 clones, 75% to 85% being singletons. The CDR3 sequence is 16 residues long. Germline V lookup: CDR1 LNHDA, CDR2 SQIVND (reference sequence). V was trimmed by 6 bases and J by 6 bases, leaving 22 bases between them. The V call is TRBV19, the J call TRBJ2-3; D possibly corresponds to TRBD2 (6 bases). The sample comprised PBMCs. The TCR was taken from a female donor in good health and CMV-seropositive. Here the CDR3 DNA reads TGTGCCAGTAGGGGTCCGGGACTGACGACCAGGGATACGCAGTATTTT. Translated: CASRGPGLTTRDTQYF.